The next 21 T cell receptor beta chains were all read from a single sample in a study of T cells in Graves' hyperthyroidism and ophthalmopathy. TCR beta CDR3 regions were amplified from RNA transcripts. First-round RT-PCR with HTBI primers amplified the TCR CDR3 region. TCRdb independently ran MiXCR on the multiplex PCR reads; one entry per CDR3 protein. Seen here are roughly 500,000 distinct CDR3 sequences, approximately 15% observed once, and the top ten hold 4.5% to 6%. Sequenced: blood. The receptors come from a woman in her 30s with Graves' hyperthyroidism that later progressed to Graves' ophthalmopathy.

This clonotype showed up many times. The chain employs TRBV28 and TRBJ1-2; no firm D call. CDR1 and CDR2 (germline): MDHEN, SYDVKM. This CDR3 spans 15 amino acids. V lost 3 bases, J lost 0 bases, and 11 bases lay in between. CDR3 DNA: TGTGCCAGCAGTTTGTACGGAAGAGCTAACTATGGCTACACCTTC. Amino acids: CASSLYGRANYGYTF.

In its sample, this clonotype was seen many times. J is TRBJ2-6 and V is TRBV24-1; 9 nucleotides line up with TRBD2. Germline loops: CDR1 KGHDR, CDR2 SFDVKD. V shed 6 bases, J shed 3 bases, and the junction held 2 bases outside the gene matches. This CDR3 is built from 15 residues. The CDR3 region has the DNA TGTGCCACCAGTCCTAGCGGGAATGGGGCCAACGTCCTGACTTTC. It yields the protein CATSPSGNGANVLTF.

This clonotype was found many times. This sequence joins TRBV20-1 and TRBJ1-4; D gene unclear. Germline CDR1 DFQATT, CDR2 SNEGSKA (reference sequence). CDR3 length: 14 amino acids. The V gene lost 6 bases and the J gene lost 8 bases, with 19 bases spanning the gap. The CDR3 reads CSAPVLGRAEKLFF. DNA for the CDR3: TGCAGTGCCCCGGTCCTAGGGCGGGCAGAAAAACTGTTTTTT.

In its sample, this clonotype was seen many times. The V gene is TRBV7-2, the J gene TRBJ2-3; weak D call: TRBD2 (6 bases). The V gene lost 3 bases and the J gene lost 4 bases, with 8 bases spanning the gap. Germline lookup yields CDR1 SGHTA and CDR2 FQGNSA. The CDR3 sequence is 13 residues long. The CDR3 DNA sequence: TGTGCCAGCAGCTTTTGGGGGGCAGATACGCAGTATTTT. This gives the protein CASSFWGADTQYF.

This clonotype was observed a single time. A much larger clone differs by one base, so this may be a read error. The genes are TRBV11-2 and TRBJ2-7, with 8 bases fitting TRBD2. Germline V gene data show CDR1 as SGHAT and CDR2 as FQNNGV. The CDR3 runs to 15 residues. The CDR3 DNA follows: TGTGCCAGCAGCCAGACCGCGGGGGGATCCTCCGAGCAGTACTTC. Translated: CASSQTAGGSSEQYF.

In its sample, this clonotype was seen a few times. This may be a read error, as it is one base from a much larger clone. The chain recombines TRBV19 with TRBJ1-1, with TRBD1 matching over 7 bases. Germline V gene data show CDR1 as LNHDA and CDR2 as SQIVND (reference sequence). This CDR3 contains 13 residues. V lost 11 bases to trimming and J lost 4 bases; unmatched junction nucleotides: 10. CDR3: CAGMEGAGTEAFF. Written as DNA, the CDR3 is TGTGCCGGTATGGAGGGGGCGGGCACTGAAGCTTTCTTT.

This clonotype appeared a few times. This rearrangement joins TRBV20-1 to TRBJ1-1; D may be TRBD1 (5 bases). Germline V gene lookup returns CDR1 DFQATT and CDR2 SNEGSKA (reference sequence). The CDR3 spans 13 residues. V lost 3 bases to trimming and J lost 5 bases, with 13 bases between them. Here the CDR3 DNA reads TGCAGTGCTAGCTCGGGGGAGGGTACTGAAGCTTTCTTT. This translates into CSASSGEGTEAFF.

A few counts support this clonotype. This CDR3 reads CASSPAPSGGGTIEQYF. CDR3 nucleotide sequence: TGTGCCAGCAGCCCCGCCCCTAGCGGGGGAGGCACTATCGAGCAGTACTTC. The V gene is TRBV5-6, the J gene TRBJ2-7, with 10 bases aligning to TRBD2. Germline V lookup: CDR1 SGHDT, CDR2 YYEEEE. The CDR3 spans 17 residues. Trimming cost V 4 bases and J 6 bases; bases outside gene matches: 16.

This clonotype was recorded at least ten times. V usage is TRBV6-1 and J usage is TRBJ1-1; TRBD1 is a possible D gene (5 bases). The germline V gene has CDR1 MNHNS and CDR2 SASEGT. Trimming stripped 5 bases from V and 6 bases from J, with 19 bases between. The CDR3 runs to 15 residues. The CDR3 protein is CASSFIYQGFAEAFF. CDR3 coding DNA: TGTGCCAGCAGTTTTATATACCAGGGATTTGCTGAAGCTTTCTTT.

A few counts support this clonotype. V gene TRBV6-1 combines with J gene TRBJ2-5; D gene ambiguous. With 6 bases removed from V and 7 bases from J, the gap between germline ends came to 18 bases. The CDR3 has 14 amino acids. Germline loops: CDR1 MNHNS, CDR2 SASEGT. CDR3 nucleotides: TGTGCCAGCAGCTGGGCAGGAGCCCCCTCGACCCAGTACTTC. Its translation is CASSWAGAPSTQYF.

The chain links TRBV7-2 to TRBJ2-1; 9 positions agree with TRBD2. The CDR3 is made up of 15 amino acids. Germline CDR1 SGHTA, CDR2 FQGNSA. The J segment lost 4 bases and the V segment lost 5 bases, leaving 6 bases of the junction unmatched. Here the CDR3 DNA reads TGTGCCAGCAGCCATAGCGGGGGCGTATACAATGAGCAGTTCTTC. This codes for CASSHSGGVYNEQFF.

In this sample, this clonotype turned up a few times. The CDR3 sequence is CASSRPERDTQETQYF. As DNA, the CDR3 is TGTGCCAGCAGCCGCCCGGAGCGGGACACACAAGAGACCCAGTACTTC. V and J are TRBV7-3 and TRBJ2-5; possibly TRBD2 for D (7 bases). Deletions cut 5 bases from V and 2 bases from J, with 18 bases between. The CDR3 runs to 16 residues. CDR1 is SGHTA and CDR2 is FQGTGA in the germline V gene.

V and J are TRBV28 and TRBJ1-2; D is perhaps TRBD1 (5 bases). Germline values: CDR1 MDHEN, CDR2 SYDVKM. Trimming stripped 6 bases from V and 2 bases from J, with 10 bases between. The CDR3 length is 13 residues. CDR3: CASRSGTNYGYTF. The CDR3 nucleotides read TGTGCCAGCAGATCCGGGACCAACTATGGCTACACCTTC.

This clonotype was counted at least ten times. The chain combines TRBV12-5 with TRBJ2-3; D is ambiguous. The germline V gene has CDR1 LGHNT and CDR2 FRNRAP. The CDR3 runs 14 residues. The V and J ends lost 6 bases and 1 base respectively, with 11 bases between them. CDR3 in DNA: TGTGCTAGTGGCACCGACCTTGGCACAGATACGCAGTATTTT. The encoded protein is CASGTDLGTDTQYF.

This clonotype has a count of ten or more. The rearrangement uses TRBV11-2 and TRBJ2-1; TRBD1 is a possible D gene (5 bases). V gave up 5 bases and J gave up 5 bases, with 16 bases separating them. CDR1 and CDR2 from the germline V gene are SGHAT and FQNNGV. This CDR3 comprises 15 residues. CDR3 region: CASSHLWQGNNEQFF. In DNA, the CDR3 is TGTGCCAGCAGCCACCTTTGGCAGGGTAACAATGAGCAGTTCTTC.

This clonotype was observed at least ten times. This chain uses TRBV27 with TRBJ2-1, with a tentative D call TRBD2 (6 bases). Trimming cost V 4 bases and J 1 base, with 20 bases left between them. Germline loops: CDR1 MNHEY, CDR2 SMNVEV (reference sequence). The CDR3 spans 18 residues. The CDR3 region is CASSWRGVGLGSYNEQFF. CDR3 in DNA: TGTGCCAGCAGTTGGCGGGGAGTAGGTCTCGGATCCTACAATGAGCAGTTCTTC.

To note about this clonotype: A clone one base away is much larger, so this may be a read error. The J gene is TRBJ1-6, the V gene TRBV20-1, with a possible D match to TRBD1 (5 bases). Germline V gene sequence: CDR1 DFQATT, CDR2 SNEGSKA (reference sequence). The CDR3 length is 13 residues. V lost 6 bases and J lost 10, with 16 bases in between. CDR3 amino acids: CSAKDGDGSPLHF. As DNA, the CDR3 is TGCAGTGCGAAAGACGGGGACGGGTCACCCCTCCACTTT.

This clonotype showed up just a few times. DNA of the CDR3: TGTGCCAGCAGCTTTAACCGCTTGGGCAAAAACATTCAGTACTTC. Translating gives CASSFNRLGKNIQYF. This sequence joins TRBV5-8 and TRBJ2-4, with D uncertain. Germline-derived CDR1 and CDR2 are SGHTS and YDEGEE. This CDR3 is 15 amino acids long. The V and J ends lost 2 bases and 3 bases respectively, with 12 bases between them. The full variable domain, in which reference TRBV5-8 and TRBJ2-4 provide the parts outside the CDR3, is EAGVTQSPTHLIKTRGQQATLRCSPISGHTSVYWYQQALGLGLQFLLWYDEGEERNRGNFPPRFSGRQFPNYSSELNVNALELEDSALYLCASSFNRLGKNIQYFGAGTRLSVL.

This clonotype was picked up many times. The genes are TRBV4-1 and TRBJ2-1; D tentatively fits TRBD1 or TRBD2 (6 bases each). CDR3 length: 17 amino acids. Looked up from germline, CDR1 is MGHRA and CDR2 is YSYEKL. Trimming took off 4 bases at V and 4 bases at J, with 20 bases between the two ends. This CDR3 is CASSPVAENRVYNEQFF. DNA for the CDR3: TGCGCCAGCAGCCCAGTAGCGGAGAACAGGGTATACAATGAGCAGTTCTTC.

The chain carries TRBV6-1 and TRBJ2-1; maybe TRBD2 (6 bases). The V gene's germline CDR1 is MNHNS and CDR2 SASEGT. V lost 5 bases, J lost 6 bases, and 14 bases lay in between. This CDR3 contains 14 residues. The CDR3 DNA is TGTGCCAGCAGTCCGGGACTTCCCATCAATGAGCAGTTCTTC. It translates to CASSPGLPINEQFF.

This clonotype appeared many times. CDR3 DNA sequence: TGTGCCATCAGTGTGACAGGCCTGAACACTGAAGCTTTCTTT. Protein sequence: CAISVTGLNTEAFF. This chain uses TRBV10-3 with TRBJ1-1; TRBD1 is a possible D gene (6 bases). Germline V gives CDR1 ENHRY, CDR2 SYGVKD. CDR3 length: 14 amino acids. V lost 4 bases and J lost 0, with 9 bases in between.